These 23 T cell receptor beta chains were all obtained from the same sample, sequenced in a study of post-analysis software for immune sequencing data (dated by TCRdb to about 2015). The protocol used for the library was PCR. The sequencer listed for this sample is Illumina HiSeq 2500. To reduce PCR and sequencing biases, unique molecular identifiers were incorporated into the TCR beta cDNA libraries. The public reads were quality trimmed at Q25 with fastp and then assembled into clones with MiXCR by TCRdb, keeping productive beta chains. Rows with one shared CDR3 protein collapse into an entry with the most common genes and DNA. For this sample there are over 700,000 distinct CDR3 sequences; roughly 27% appear just once. The top ten clonotypes cover around 0.55% of the sample. The paper's findings and limits, for the study overall: A few TRBV segments, including TRBV5-6, TRBV5-1 and TRBV20-1, were significantly more frequent in patients than controls.

These receptors' antigens are unknown. Sequenced: blood. The receptor set was obtained from a girl under 18 with multiple sclerosis.

This clonotype appeared many times. The chain has TRBV6-6 and TRBJ2-3, with 9 bases aligning to TRBD1. Germline V gene data show CDR1 as MNHNY and CDR2 as SVGAGI (reference sequence). This CDR3 spans 15 amino acids. The trim removed 10 bases at V and 0 bases at J, leaving 8 bases unmatched. The CDR3 DNA follows: TGTGCCACCTTATGGGACAGGGCTAGCACAGATACGCAGTATTTT. Translating it yields CATLWDRASTDTQYF.

The chain links TRBV20-1 to TRBJ1-5; maybe TRBD1 (5 bases). The CDR3 extends over 15 amino acids. CDR1 is DFQATT, CDR2 SNEGSKA, per germline (reference sequence). V dropped 5 bases and J dropped 1 base, with 15 bases sitting between them. CDR3 sequence reads: CSALYGAPSNQPQHF. CDR3 coding DNA: TGCAGTGCTCTGTACGGGGCCCCCAGCAATCAGCCCCAGCATTTT.

This clonotype was seen a handful of times. The chain has TRBV20-1 and TRBJ2-3; tentative D call: TRBD2 (6 bases). Trimming took 1 base from V and 11 from J, leaving 13 bases between them. This CDR3 spans 12 amino acids. Germline assignment: CDR1 DFQATT and CDR2 SNEGSKA (reference sequence). The CDR3 spells CSARAVGGEQYF. The CDR3 DNA sequence: TGCAGTGCTAGAGCTGTGGGAGGTGAGCAGTATTTT.

CDR3: CASSSYRASQYF. Here the CDR3 DNA reads TGTGCCAGCAGCTCATACCGGGCCTCGCAGTATTTT. V is TRBV7-8 and J is TRBJ2-3, with D uncertain. The V gene's germline CDR1 is SGHVS and CDR2 FQNEAQ. The CDR3 totals 12 residues. The V end lost 4 bases, the J end lost 10 bases, and 12 bases lay between the germline ends.

In its sample, this clonotype was seen a few times. This chain uses TRBV5-1 with TRBJ2-7; TRBD1 matches 7 bases. The CDR3 covers 14 residues. V was clipped by 4 bases and J by 4 bases; unmatched bases: 8. CDR1 is SGHRS and CDR2 is YFSETQ in the germline V gene. The CDR3 DNA follows: TGCGCCAGCAGCGTCCGGGACAGTGGGTACGAGCAGTACTTC. Its translation is CASSVRDSGYEQYF.

This clonotype was detected only a few times. This chain links TRBV20-1 with TRBJ1-4; unclear D gene. Trimming left V 0 bases short and J 8 bases short, with 13 bases between. From germline, CDR1 is DFQATT and CDR2 SNEGSKA (reference sequence). The CDR3 is 14 amino acids. This chain's CDR3 is CSARDGRQGEKLFF. The CDR3 DNA reads TGCAGTGCTAGAGATGGGAGGCAAGGAGAAAAACTGTTTTTT.

This clonotype was observed a handful of times. The chain employs TRBV20-1 and TRBJ2-1; no clear D. Germline values: CDR1 DFQATT, CDR2 SNEGSKA (reference sequence). The germline V and J ends were trimmed by 4 bases and 5 bases, with 9 bases remaining between them. This CDR3 spans 12 amino acids. The CDR3 region is CSAKVVDNEQFF. The CDR3 DNA reads as TGCAGTGCTAAGGTCGTAGACAATGAGCAGTTCTTC.

This clonotype occurred many times. The V and J genes are TRBV7-6 and TRBJ2-3; 7 bases are shared with TRBD2. CDR1 and CDR2 from the germline V gene are SGHVS and FNYEAQ. V gave up 4 bases and J gave up 0 bases; unmatched junction bases: 13. This CDR3 spans 18 amino acids. The CDR3: CASSSGSGNYQSTDTQYF. CDR3 sequence (DNA): TGTGCCAGCAGCTCCGGAAGCGGGAACTATCAAAGCACAGATACGCAGTATTTT.

The rearrangement uses TRBV19 and TRBJ2-7; the D gene is possibly TRBD2 (5 bases). The J call may be mistaken, given a closer DNA end match to TRBJ2-5. The CDR3 loop spans 13 amino acids. Germline V gives CDR1 LNHDA, CDR2 SQIVND (reference sequence). The CDR3 coding sequence is TGTGCCAGTAGTCCCCGGGATAGCGAGACCCAGTACTTC. It is translated as CASSPRDSETQYF.

Ten or more counts support this clonotype. The rearrangement joins TRBV6-5 to TRBJ2-7, with TRBD1 matching 8 bases. The CDR3 loop spans 15 amino acids. V lost 7 bases and J lost 9; bases outside the gene matches: 17. The germline CDR1 and CDR2 sequences are MNHEY and SVGAGI. The CDR3 DNA follows: TGTGCCAGCAACCCGACGACAGGGGATCTCGGCGGGCAGTACTTC. Translation: CASNPTTGDLGGQYF.

This clonotype was detected a few times. The J gene is TRBJ2-5, the V gene TRBV6-2 or TRBV6-3, with TRBD2 identical over 9 bases. Looked up from germline, CDR1 is MNHEY and CDR2 is SVGEGT. The CDR3 sequence is 14 residues long. With V trimmed by 9 bases and J by 7 bases, 12 bases remained unmatched. The CDR3 sequence: CASKAGGQAGTQYF. The CDR3, as DNA: TGTGCCAGTAAAGCGGGAGGCCAAGCTGGGACCCAGTACTTC.

The chain couples TRBV29-1 to TRBJ2-1; 7 bases line up with TRBD2. Germline CDR1 is SQVTM and CDR2 is ANQGSEA. The CDR3 is 10 amino acids. The trim removed 3 bases at V and 16 bases at J, leaving 6 bases unmatched. The CDR3 DNA reads TGCAGCGTTGATGGGACTACCCTTTTCTTC. This codes for CSVDGTTLFF.

The V call is TRBV2, the J call TRBJ1-1; D is ambiguous. This CDR3 region has 11 residues. The V and J ends lost 6 bases and 5 bases respectively, with 7 bases between them. Germline CDR1 is SNHLY and CDR2 is FYNNEI. CDR3 sequence reads: CASRRLTEAFF. CDR3 in DNA: TGTGCCAGCAGACGTCTGACTGAAGCTTTCTTT.

The rearrangement joins TRBV6-5 to TRBJ1-1, with D possibly matching TRBD1 (6 bases). Trimming pared 6 bases from V and 5 bases from J, leaving 10 bases between. CDR1 and CDR2 from the germline V gene are MNHEY and SVGAGI. This CDR3 comprises 12 residues. CDR3 DNA: TGTGCCAGCAGCAGGGGTAAAACTGAAGCTTTCTTT. It encodes CASSRGKTEAFF.

This CDR3 reads CAISDPGSDEQFF. The CDR3 DNA is TGTGCCATCAGTGATCCTGGTAGCGATGAGCAGTTCTTC. This chain uses TRBV10-3 with TRBJ2-1, with a weak D call TRBD2 (5 bases). V lost 3 bases to trimming and J lost 8 bases, with 11 bases between them. Germline CDR1 is ENHRY and CDR2 is SYGVKD. This CDR3 region has 13 residues.

This clonotype showed up just a few times. The chain couples TRBV5-1 to TRBJ2-5; D is unresolved. The CDR3 has 14 residues. The germline CDR1 and CDR2 sequences are SGHRS and YFSETQ. The germline V and J ends were trimmed by 0 bases and 3 bases, with 9 bases remaining between them. The CDR3 DNA reads TGCGCCAGCAGCTTGGCCGGCTCAGAAGAGACCCAGTACTTC. This encodes CASSLAGSEETQYF.

This clonotype was seen a handful of times. The chain recombines TRBV5-1 with TRBJ2-7; TRBD1 matches at 7 bases. The CDR3 totals 14 residues. V was clipped by 3 bases and J by 7 bases; unmatched bases: 10. Germline-derived CDR1 and CDR2 are SGHRS and YFSETQ. The CDR3 DNA sequence: TGCGCCAGCAGCTCACTTACAGGGGAAGGGGAGCAGTACTTC. Translated, it gives CASSSLTGEGEQYF.

This clonotype was seen a handful of times. The chain recombines TRBV7-2 with TRBJ1-5; 7 bases match TRBD1. Germline CDR1 SGHTA, CDR2 FQGNSA. CDR3 length: 16 amino acids. With V trimmed by 5 bases and J by 0 bases, 7 bases remained unmatched. CDR3 DNA: TGTGCCAGCAGCCCAGGGGGGGGCTATAGCAATCAGCCCCAGCATTTT. Translation: CASSPGGGYSNQPQHF.

In this sample, this clonotype turned up many times. The genes are TRBV29-1 and TRBJ2-3, with 7 bases fitting TRBD2. CDR1 is SQVTM, CDR2 ANQGSEA, per germline. The CDR3 loop spans 13 amino acids. Unmatched junction bases numbered 7, after V lost 8 bases and J lost 2 bases. The CDR3, as DNA: TGCAGCCTAAAGGCGGGGGTCACAGATACGCAGTATTTT. Its translation: CSLKAGVTDTQYF.

This clonotype was seen more than once but under ten times. The chain is built from TRBV4-3 and TRBJ2-7, with D possibly matching TRBD2 (6 bases). Per germline, CDR1 LGHNA and CDR2 YSLEER. Trimming took off 1 base at V and 2 bases at J, with 12 bases between the two ends. The CDR3 runs 15 residues. The CDR3 loop reads CASSQGFSGPYEQYF. CDR3 sequence (DNA): TGCGCCAGCAGCCAAGGGTTTAGCGGCCCCTACGAGCAGTACTTC.

This clonotype was seen only a few times. The genes are TRBV5-8 and TRBJ2-7; D might be TRBD2 (6 bases). Trimming removed 0 bases at V and 4 bases at J, with 14 bases between. The CDR3 runs 15 residues. CDR1 is SGHTS and CDR2 is YDEGEE in the germline V gene. The CDR3 nucleotides are TGTGCCAGCAGCTTGGCGGACTACCCAATATACGAGCAGTACTTC. It specifies CASSLADYPIYEQYF.

This clonotype was recorded at least ten times. J is TRBJ2-7 and V is TRBV7-2, with TRBD2 identical over 7 bases. The CDR3 loop spans 15 amino acids. V was pared by 5 bases and J by 3 bases, with 10 bases of the junction left unmatched. The germline V gene has CDR1 SGHTA and CDR2 FQGNSA. CDR3 sequence reads: CASSPQLGGNYEQYF. DNA of the CDR3: TGTGCCAGCAGCCCACAGCTCGGGGGGAACTACGAGCAGTACTTC. The entire variable domain, with the rest obtained from reference TRBV7-2 and TRBJ2-7, is as follows: GAGVSQSPSNKVTEKGKDVELRCDPISGHTALYWYRQSLGQGLEFLIYFQGNSAPDKSGLPSDRFSAERTGGSVSTLTIQRTQQEDSAVYLCASSPQLGGNYEQYFGPGTRLTVT.

For this clonotype: One base away lies a much larger clone, so this may be a sequencing read error. V gene TRBV4-3 combines with J gene TRBJ2-1, with 13 positions matching TRBD2. Germline V gene sequence: CDR1 LGHNA, CDR2 YSLEER. The CDR3 spans 15 residues. CDR3 DNA sequence: TGCGCCAGCAGCCAACGGACTAGCGGGGGTAATGGGCAGTTCTTC. Translating it yields CASSQRTSGGNGQFF.